This entry concerns a single TCR beta chain. These data belong to a study of blood T cell repertoires in COVID-19. At the level of the study: The United States, Italy and Spain supplied acute and convalescent COVID-19 samples.

Generated by immunoSEQ multiplex PCR, the TCRdb table keeps only in-frame clones and is missing some. The sample gives approximately 25,000 clones, about 72% of which show up once; approximately 40% is in the top ten. CDR1 and CDR2 (germline): MNHEY, SVGAGI. Trimming took off 5 bases at V and 8 bases at J, with 9 bases between the two ends. The CDR3 sequence is 11 residues long. This chain joins TRBV6-5 and TRBJ1-1; no clear D gene. This clonotype was sampled from a woman of 80 years or more with acute or convalescent COVID-19. What was sequenced was peripheral blood. CDR3 region: CASSTYWEAFF. DNA for the CDR3: TGTGCCAGCAGTACATATTGGGAAGCTTTCTTT.